A single sample gave rise to the 9 T cell receptor beta chains below, sequenced in a study of shared clonotypes between healthy human individuals (TCRdb year 2020). Libraries came from the immunoSEQ multiplex PCR assay. TCRdb retrieved this table from immuneACCESS and kept in-frame rearrangements only. Not all clones are present; in checked studies, unresolved V genes account for under half, and no reason is known for the remainder. A total of around 2.1 million clones appear in this sample, roughly 91% of them only once. The top ten hold 1.5% to 2% of the sample. CD8 naive samples consisted of CD45RO-negative cells that were positively selected for CCR7, yielding a CD45RA+CCR7+ population without TemRA cells. Sequencing was done on a sample of naive CD8+ T cells from PBMCs. In light of the paper, this sample's cell subset or site label describes: CD45RA+CCR7+. The receptors originated from a man younger than 30 in good health. Some clones in this sample may be carry-over from other donors' samples.

The V call is TRBV10-1, the J call TRBJ2-3; D unresolved. Trimming removed 4 bases from V and 3 bases from J, with 11 bases in between. From germline, CDR1 is WNHNN and CDR2 SYGVQD (reference sequence). There are 14 residues in the CDR3. CDR3 in DNA: TGCGCCAGCAGTGTCGCTTCGGTAACAGATACGCAGTATTTT. It specifies CASSVASVTDTQYF.

The chain carries TRBV27 and TRBJ2-3, with D tentatively TRBD1 or TRBD2 (5 bases each). The V gene's germline CDR1 is MNHEY and CDR2 SMNVEV (reference sequence). The ends were cut back, 2 bases at V and 5 bases at J, with 20 bases in the middle. The CDR3 has 17 residues. CDR3 region: CASSLLGPSGPRDTQYF. The CDR3 nucleotides are TGTGCCAGCAGTTTACTCGGGCCGTCGGGGCCGCGAGATACGCAGTATTTT.

Remarks on this clone: Other DNA sequences of this sample code for an identical CDR3. This rearrangement joins TRBV27 to TRBJ2-7; 7 bases agree with TRBD1. V lost 8 bases to trimming and J lost 2 bases; unmatched junction nucleotides: 3. The CDR3 sequence is 12 residues long. The V gene's germline CDR1 is MNHEY and CDR2 SMNVEV (reference sequence). The CDR3 region has the DNA TGTGCCAGCGGAACAGGGGCCTACGAGCAGTACTTC. As protein: CASGTGAYEQYF.

The J gene is TRBJ2-5, the V gene TRBV29-1; 7 bases fit TRBD1. TRBJ2-7 matches the DNA end more closely, so the J call is doubtful. Germline V gene sequence: CDR1 SQVTM, CDR2 ANQGSEA. The CDR3 spans 12 residues. CDR3 sequence (DNA): TGCAGCGTTGGTAACAGGGGACCCGAGCAGTACTTC. Protein: CSVGNRGPEQYF.

The chain carries TRBV14 and TRBJ1-1; D remains unclear. CDR3 length: 15 amino acids. The germline gives CDR1 SGHDN, CDR2 FVKESK. With 4 bases removed from V and 0 bases from J, the gap between germline ends came to 12 bases. The CDR3 sequence is CASSRVRTMNTEAFF. The CDR3 bases are TGTGCCAGCAGCCGGGTCAGGACTATGAACACTGAAGCTTTCTTT.

The chain recombines TRBV6-5 with TRBJ2-5; 11 bases align to TRBD2. V was pared by 6 bases and J by 9 bases, with 12 bases of the junction left unmatched. Per the germline V gene, CDR1 is MNHEY and CDR2 is SVGAGI. This CDR3 is 15 amino acids long. The CDR3 spells CASRTGTSGPWAQYF. DNA of the CDR3: TGTGCCAGCAGGACCGGGACTAGCGGTCCTTGGGCCCAGTACTTC.

Turning to this clone: At one end the junction does not follow the germline gene, possibly because of a read error. The rearrangement uses TRBV19 and TRBJ2-3; 7 nucleotides line up with TRBD1. The germline gives CDR1 LNHDA, CDR2 SQIVND (reference sequence). The CDR3 is 13 amino acids. CDR3: CASSTRTGDAQYF. For the CDR3, the DNA is TGTGCCAGTAGTACCCGGACAGGAGATGCGCAGTATTTT.

The V call is TRBV13, the J call TRBJ2-7; 8 nucleotides agree with TRBD1. V lost 5 bases to trimming and J lost 6 bases; unmatched junction nucleotides: 12. Per germline, CDR1 PRHDT and CDR2 FYEKMQ (reference sequence). This CDR3 comprises 15 residues. CDR3 DNA sequence: TGTGCCAGCAGCCCCAGGGGGCTAGGTCAGGGCGAGCAGTACTTC. Translating it yields CASSPRGLGQGEQYF.

The chain carries TRBV2 and TRBJ2-6; TRBD1 matches at 8 bases. The CDR3 consists of 17 residues. V dropped 11 bases and J dropped 0; count of bases not matched to a gene: 12. The V gene's germline CDR1 is SNHLY and CDR2 FYNNEI. CDR3 DNA sequence: TGTGCCGGACTCCTCCGGACAGGGAGCTCTGGGGCCAACGTCCTGACTTTC. Protein: CAGLLRTGSSGANVLTF. Full variable domain (missing parts from reference TRBV2 and TRBJ2-6): EPEVTQTPSHQVTQMGQEVILRCVPISNHLYFYWYRQILGQKVEFLVSFYNNEISEKSEIFDDQFSVERPDGSNFTLKIRSTKLEDSAMYFCAGLLRTGSSGANVLTFGAGSRLTVL.